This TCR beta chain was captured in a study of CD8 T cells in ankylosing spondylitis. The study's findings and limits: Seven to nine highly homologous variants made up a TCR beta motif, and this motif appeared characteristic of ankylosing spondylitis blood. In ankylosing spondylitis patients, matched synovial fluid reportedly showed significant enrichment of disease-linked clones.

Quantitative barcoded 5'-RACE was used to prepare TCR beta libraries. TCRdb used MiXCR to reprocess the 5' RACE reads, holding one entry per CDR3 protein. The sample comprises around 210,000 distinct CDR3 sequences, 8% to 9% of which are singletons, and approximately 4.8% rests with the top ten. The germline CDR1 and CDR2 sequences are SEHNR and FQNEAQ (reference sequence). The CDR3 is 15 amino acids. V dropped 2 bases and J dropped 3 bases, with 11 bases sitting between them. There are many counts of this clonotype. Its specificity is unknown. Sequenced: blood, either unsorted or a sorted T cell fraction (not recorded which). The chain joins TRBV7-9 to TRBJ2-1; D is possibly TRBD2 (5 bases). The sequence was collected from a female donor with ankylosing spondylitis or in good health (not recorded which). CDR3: CASSLSSGFYNEQFF. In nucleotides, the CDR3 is TGTGCCAGCAGCTTAAGTTCGGGATTCTACAATGAGCAGTTCTTC.